The 10 T cell receptor beta chains listed next were all sequenced from one sample in a study of shared clonotypes between healthy human individuals. Profiled with immunoSEQ multiplex PCR; TCRdb holds only in-frame clones, not every one. The table has more than 450,000 clones, 79% seen once. Input material: PBMCs. The receptors shown here come from a woman between 40 and 55 years old in good health. Some clones in this sample may be carry-over from other donors' samples.

V usage is TRBV7-2 and J usage is TRBJ1-4; the D gene is possibly TRBD1 (5 bases). The CDR3 loop spans 14 amino acids. In germline, CDR1 is SGHTA, CDR2 FQGNSA. V was clipped by 2 bases and J by 5 bases, with 9 bases between them. The CDR3 nucleotides are TGTGCCAGCAGCTTAAACAGGATAAATGAAAAACTGTTTTTT. This gives the protein CASSLNRINEKLFF. The full variable domain, in which reference TRBV7-2 and TRBJ1-4 provide the parts outside the CDR3, is GAGVSQSPSNKVTEKGKDVELRCDPISGHTALYWYRQSLGQGLEFLIYFQGNSAPDKSGLPSDRFSAERTGGSVSTLTIQRTQQEDSAVYLCASSLNRINEKLFFGSGTQLSVL.

The chain couples TRBV20-1 to TRBJ1-6; D is unclear. The CDR3 loop spans 10 amino acids. With 6 bases removed from V and 13 bases from J, the gap between germline ends came to 10 bases. Germline-derived CDR1 and CDR2 are DFQATT and SNEGSKA (reference sequence). The DNA for the CDR3 is TGCAGTGCCCAAGGAACCCCCCTCCACTTT. It yields the protein CSAQGTPLHF.

Many counts were recorded for this clone. The CDR3 spells CASSLGGQSYGYTF. The CDR3 bases are TGTGCCAGCAGCTTAGGGGGACAGTCCTATGGCTACACCTTC. This chain joins TRBV7-9 and TRBJ1-2; 7 bases line up with TRBD1. With 1 base clipped from V and 4 bases from J, the junction kept 3 bases outside the gene matches. Per germline, CDR1 SEHNR and CDR2 FQNEAQ (reference sequence). This CDR3 region has 14 residues.

This clone was observed at least ten times. This chain links TRBV14 with TRBJ2-5; TRBD2 matches at 12 bases. V lost 1 base, J lost 5 bases, and 14 bases stayed unmatched. The germline gives CDR1 SGHDN, CDR2 FVKESK. The CDR3 length is 19 residues. CDR3 sequence (DNA): TGTGCCAGCAGCCAAGGGTGGCTAGCGGGAGGGCCCTCGCGGGAGACCCAGTACTTC. Its protein product is CASSQGWLAGGPSRETQYF.

The V and J genes are TRBV7-9 and TRBJ2-7; 8 nucleotides match TRBD2. V gave up 5 bases and J gave up 1 base; unmatched junction bases: 4. The CDR3 is 14 residues long. The germline V gene encodes CDR1 SEHNR and CDR2 FQNEAQ (reference sequence). This chain's CDR3 is CASSPLAESYEQYF. CDR3 DNA sequence: TGTGCCAGCAGCCCACTAGCGGAGTCCTACGAGCAGTACTTC.

V and J are TRBV10-3 and TRBJ2-7; 8 nucleotides match TRBD2. Germline-derived CDR1 and CDR2 are ENHRY and SYGVKD. There are 12 residues in the CDR3. V was pared by 10 bases and J by 5 bases, with 7 bases of the junction left unmatched. The CDR3 sequence is CATSGSNHEQYF. The CDR3 nucleotides are TGTGCCACCAGCGGGAGCAATCACGAGCAGTACTTC.

This clone was counted only a few times. The chain couples TRBV27 to TRBJ1-1; tentatively, D is TRBD1 (6 bases). CDR3 length: 16 residues. V dropped 2 bases and J dropped 1 base, with 14 bases sitting between them. In germline, CDR1 is MNHEY, CDR2 SMNVEV (reference sequence). This CDR3 is CASSLTTGLANTEAFF. In DNA, the CDR3 is TGTGCCAGCAGTTTAACCACAGGGCTGGCGAACACTGAAGCTTTCTTT.

This clone is a singleton in its sample. This sequence joins TRBV5-1 and TRBJ2-5, with TRBD2 matching 7 bases. This CDR3 comprises 13 residues. CDR1 is SGHRS, CDR2 YFSETQ, per germline. V gave up 4 bases and J gave up 5 bases; unmatched junction bases: 5. In DNA form, the CDR3 reads TGCGCCAGCAGCAACCAAGCGGGGGAGACCCAGTACTTC. Translation: CASSNQAGETQYF.

The J gene is TRBJ2-5, the V gene TRBV29-1; 8 nucleotides agree with TRBD2. The CDR3 is made up of 14 amino acids. CDR1 is SQVTM and CDR2 is ANQGSEA in the germline V gene. J gave up 5 bases and V 4 bases, and 9 bases lay outside the gene matches. The CDR3 region has the DNA TGCAGCGTTGGATCGGGAGGGCGGGGGGAGACCCAGTACTTC. Translating gives CSVGSGGRGETQYF.

This clone was observed a few times. One junction end disagrees with the germline gene, perhaps due to a read error. The chain joins TRBV11-2 to TRBJ1-1; 9 nucleotides match TRBD1. Per the germline V gene, CDR1 is SGHAT and CDR2 is FQNNGV. The CDR3 runs 11 residues. In DNA, the CDR3 is TGTGCCAGCAGCCAAGGGACAGGGATGATCTTT. This translates into CASSQGTGMIF.